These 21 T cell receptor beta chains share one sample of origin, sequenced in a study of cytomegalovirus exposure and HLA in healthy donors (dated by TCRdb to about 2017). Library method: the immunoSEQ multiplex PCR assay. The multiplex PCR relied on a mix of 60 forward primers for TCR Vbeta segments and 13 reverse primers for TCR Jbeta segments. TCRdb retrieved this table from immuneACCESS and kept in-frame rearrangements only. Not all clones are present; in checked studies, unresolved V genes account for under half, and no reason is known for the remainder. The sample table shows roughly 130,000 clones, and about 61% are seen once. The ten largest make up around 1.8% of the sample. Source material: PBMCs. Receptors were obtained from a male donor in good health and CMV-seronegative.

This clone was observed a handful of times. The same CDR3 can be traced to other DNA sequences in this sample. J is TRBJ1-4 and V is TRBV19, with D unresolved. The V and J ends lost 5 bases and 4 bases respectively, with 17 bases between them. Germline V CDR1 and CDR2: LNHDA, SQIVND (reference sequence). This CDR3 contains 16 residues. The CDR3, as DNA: TGTGCCAGTAGTCTGATCGTATCTCGGGGTAATGAAAAACTGTTTTTT. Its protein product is CASSLIVSRGNEKLFF.

Here the CDR3 reads CATSREGQYNGELFF. The CDR3 nucleotides are TGTGCCACCAGCAGAGAAGGACAATACAACGGGGAGCTGTTTTTT. The J gene is TRBJ2-2, the V gene TRBV15, with D perhaps matching TRBD1 (5 bases). This CDR3 comprises 15 residues. Germline-derived CDR1 and CDR2 are LNHNV and YYDKDF (reference sequence). V lost 0 bases and J lost 7, with 12 bases in between.

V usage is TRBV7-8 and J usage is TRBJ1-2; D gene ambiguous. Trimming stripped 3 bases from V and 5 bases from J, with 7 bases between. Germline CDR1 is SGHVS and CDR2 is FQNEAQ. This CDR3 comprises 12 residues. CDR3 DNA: TGTGCCAGCAGCTTCGGCGGGTATGGCTACACCTTC. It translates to CASSFGGYGYTF.

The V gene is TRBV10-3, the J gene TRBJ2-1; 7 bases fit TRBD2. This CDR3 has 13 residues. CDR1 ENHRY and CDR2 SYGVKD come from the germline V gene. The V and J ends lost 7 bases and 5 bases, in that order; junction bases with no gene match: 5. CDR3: CAITHGTNNEQFF. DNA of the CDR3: TGTGCCATCACTCACGGGACTAACAATGAGCAGTTCTTC.

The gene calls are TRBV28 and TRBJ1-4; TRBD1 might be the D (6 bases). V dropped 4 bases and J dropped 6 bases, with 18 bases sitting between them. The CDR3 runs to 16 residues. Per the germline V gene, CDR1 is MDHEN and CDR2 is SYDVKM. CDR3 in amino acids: CASSSSTGQSYEKLFF. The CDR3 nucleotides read TGTGCCAGCAGTTCTTCAACCGGACAGTCATATGAAAAACTGTTTTTT.

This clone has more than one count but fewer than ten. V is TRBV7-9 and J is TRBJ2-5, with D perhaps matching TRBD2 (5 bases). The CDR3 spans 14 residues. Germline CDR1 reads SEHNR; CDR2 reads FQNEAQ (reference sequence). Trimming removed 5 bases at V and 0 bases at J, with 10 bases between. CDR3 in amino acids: CASSITGDQETQYF. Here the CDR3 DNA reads TGTGCCAGCAGCATAACCGGGGACCAAGAGACCCAGTACTTC.

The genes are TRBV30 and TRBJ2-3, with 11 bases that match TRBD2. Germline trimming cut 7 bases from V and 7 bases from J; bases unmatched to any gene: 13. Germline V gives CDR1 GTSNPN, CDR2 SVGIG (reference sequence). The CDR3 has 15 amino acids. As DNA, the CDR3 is TGTGCCTACTTCGCCGGGACTAGCGGTCCGAATACGCAGTATTTT. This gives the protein CAYFAGTSGPNTQYF.

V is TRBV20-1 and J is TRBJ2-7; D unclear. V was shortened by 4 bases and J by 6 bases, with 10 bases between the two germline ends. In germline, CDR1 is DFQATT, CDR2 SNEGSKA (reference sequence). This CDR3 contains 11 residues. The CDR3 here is CSATRQVEQYF. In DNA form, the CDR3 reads TGCAGTGCTACTCGGCAGGTCGAGCAGTACTTC.

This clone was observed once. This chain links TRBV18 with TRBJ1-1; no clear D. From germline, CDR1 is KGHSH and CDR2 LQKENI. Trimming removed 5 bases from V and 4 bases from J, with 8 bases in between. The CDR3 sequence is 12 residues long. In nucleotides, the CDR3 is TGTGCCAGCTCAGCCTTCAGCACTGAAGCTTTCTTT. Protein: CASSAFSTEAFF.

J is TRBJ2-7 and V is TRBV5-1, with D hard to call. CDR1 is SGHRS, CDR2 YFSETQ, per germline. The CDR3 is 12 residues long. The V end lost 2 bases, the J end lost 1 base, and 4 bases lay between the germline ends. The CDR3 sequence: CASSLTSYEQYF. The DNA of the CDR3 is TGCGCCAGCAGCTTAACTTCCTACGAGCAGTACTTC.

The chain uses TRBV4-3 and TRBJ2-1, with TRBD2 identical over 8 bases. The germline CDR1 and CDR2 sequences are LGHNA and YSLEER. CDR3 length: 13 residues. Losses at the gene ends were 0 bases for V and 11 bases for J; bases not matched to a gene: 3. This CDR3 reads CASSQDRGGKQFF. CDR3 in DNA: TGCGCCAGCAGCCAAGATCGGGGGGGGAAGCAGTTCTTC.

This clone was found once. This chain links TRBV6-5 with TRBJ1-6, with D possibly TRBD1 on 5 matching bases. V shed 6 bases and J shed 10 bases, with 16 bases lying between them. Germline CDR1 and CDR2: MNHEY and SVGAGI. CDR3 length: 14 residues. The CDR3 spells CASSRTQEGSPLHF. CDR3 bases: TGTGCCAGCAGCCGGACACAAGAAGGATCACCCCTCCACTTT.

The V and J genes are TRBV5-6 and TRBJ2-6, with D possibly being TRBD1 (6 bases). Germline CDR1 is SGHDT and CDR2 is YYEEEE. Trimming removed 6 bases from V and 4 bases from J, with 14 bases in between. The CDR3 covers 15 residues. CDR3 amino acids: CASTIRGPGANVLTF. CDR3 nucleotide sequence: TGTGCCAGCACCATCAGGGGACCCGGGGCCAACGTCCTGACTTTC.

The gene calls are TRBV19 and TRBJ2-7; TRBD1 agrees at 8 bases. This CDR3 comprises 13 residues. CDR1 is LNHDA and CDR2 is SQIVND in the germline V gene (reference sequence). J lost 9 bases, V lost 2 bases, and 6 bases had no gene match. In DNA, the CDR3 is TGTGCCAGTAGTATACGGACAGGGCGCGGGCAGTACTTC. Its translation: CASSIRTGRGQYF.

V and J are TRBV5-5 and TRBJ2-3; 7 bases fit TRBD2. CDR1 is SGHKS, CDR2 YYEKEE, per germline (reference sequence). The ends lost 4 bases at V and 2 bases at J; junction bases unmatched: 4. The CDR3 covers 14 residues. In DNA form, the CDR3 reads TGTGCCAGCAGCCTGGGAGGGAACACAGATACGCAGTATTTT. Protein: CASSLGGNTDTQYF.

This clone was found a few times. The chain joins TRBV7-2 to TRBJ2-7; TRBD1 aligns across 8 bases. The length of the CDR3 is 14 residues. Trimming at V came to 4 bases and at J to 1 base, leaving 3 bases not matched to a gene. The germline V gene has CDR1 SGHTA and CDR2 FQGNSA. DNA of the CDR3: TGTGCCAGCAGCTCTAGACAGGGGTCCTACGAGCAGTACTTC. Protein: CASSSRQGSYEQYF.

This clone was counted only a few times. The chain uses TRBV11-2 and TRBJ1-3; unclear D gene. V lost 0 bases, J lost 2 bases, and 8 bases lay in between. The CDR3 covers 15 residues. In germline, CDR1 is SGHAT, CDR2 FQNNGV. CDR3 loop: CASSLDYGPGNTIYF. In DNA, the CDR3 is TGTGCCAGCAGCTTAGATTATGGGCCTGGAAACACCATATATTTT.

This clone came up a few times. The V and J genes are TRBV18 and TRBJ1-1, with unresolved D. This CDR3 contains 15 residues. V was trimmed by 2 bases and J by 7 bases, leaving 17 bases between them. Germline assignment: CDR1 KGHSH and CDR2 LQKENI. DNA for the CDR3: TGTGCCAGCTCACCAAACGAGGGCTTGGACCGTGAAGCTTTCTTT. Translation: CASSPNEGLDREAFF.

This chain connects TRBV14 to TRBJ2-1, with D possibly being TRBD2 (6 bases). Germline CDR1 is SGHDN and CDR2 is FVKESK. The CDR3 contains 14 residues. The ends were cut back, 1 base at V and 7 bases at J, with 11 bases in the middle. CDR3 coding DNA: TGTGCCAGCAGCCAAGTCAAGGGGAGGAATGAGCAGTTCTTC. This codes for CASSQVKGRNEQFF.

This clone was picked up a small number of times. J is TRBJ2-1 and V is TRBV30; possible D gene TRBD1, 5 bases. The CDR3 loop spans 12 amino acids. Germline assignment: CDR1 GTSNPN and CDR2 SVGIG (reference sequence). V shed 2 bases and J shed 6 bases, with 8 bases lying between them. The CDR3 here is CAWSPTGNEQFF. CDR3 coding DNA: TGTGCCTGGAGTCCCACAGGCAATGAGCAGTTCTTC.

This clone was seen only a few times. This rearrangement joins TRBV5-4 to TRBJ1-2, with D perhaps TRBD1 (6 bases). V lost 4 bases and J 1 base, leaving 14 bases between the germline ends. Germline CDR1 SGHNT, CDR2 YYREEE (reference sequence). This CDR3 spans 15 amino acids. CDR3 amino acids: CASSHDRTINYGYTF. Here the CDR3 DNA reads TGTGCCAGCAGCCACGACAGGACCATTAACTATGGCTACACCTTC.